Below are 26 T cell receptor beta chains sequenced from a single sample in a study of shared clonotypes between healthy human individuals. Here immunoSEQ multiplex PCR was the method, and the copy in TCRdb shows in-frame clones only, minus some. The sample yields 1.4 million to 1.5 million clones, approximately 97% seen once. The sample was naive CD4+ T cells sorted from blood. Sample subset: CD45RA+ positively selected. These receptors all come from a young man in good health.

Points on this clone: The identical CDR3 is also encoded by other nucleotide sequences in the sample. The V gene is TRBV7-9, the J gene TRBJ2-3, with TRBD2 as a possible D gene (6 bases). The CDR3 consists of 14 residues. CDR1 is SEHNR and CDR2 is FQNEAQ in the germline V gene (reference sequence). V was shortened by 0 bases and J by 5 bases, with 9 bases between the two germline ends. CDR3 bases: TGTGCCAGCAGCTTAGCGGGAGGAGGAGATACGCAGTATTTT. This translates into CASSLAGGGDTQYF.

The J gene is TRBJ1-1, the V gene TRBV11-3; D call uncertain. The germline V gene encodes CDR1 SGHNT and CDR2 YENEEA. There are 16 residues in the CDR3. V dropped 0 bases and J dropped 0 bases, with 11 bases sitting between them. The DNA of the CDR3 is TGTGCCAGCAGCTTAGAAGGATGGGAGTTGAACACTGAAGCTTTCTTT. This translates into CASSLEGWELNTEAFF.

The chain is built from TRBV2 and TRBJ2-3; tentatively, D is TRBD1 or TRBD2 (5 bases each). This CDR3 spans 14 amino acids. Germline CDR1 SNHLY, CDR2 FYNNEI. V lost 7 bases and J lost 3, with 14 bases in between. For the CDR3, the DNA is TGTGCCAGCAAGCGGCAGGGCGGAACAGATACGCAGTATTTT. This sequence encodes CASKRQGGTDTQYF.

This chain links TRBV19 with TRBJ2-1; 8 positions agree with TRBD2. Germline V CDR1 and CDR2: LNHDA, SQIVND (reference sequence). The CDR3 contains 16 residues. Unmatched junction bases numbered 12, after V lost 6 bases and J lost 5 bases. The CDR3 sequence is CASSYPQGTRNNEQFF. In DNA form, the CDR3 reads TGTGCCAGTAGCTACCCTCAGGGGACTAGGAACAATGAGCAGTTCTTC.

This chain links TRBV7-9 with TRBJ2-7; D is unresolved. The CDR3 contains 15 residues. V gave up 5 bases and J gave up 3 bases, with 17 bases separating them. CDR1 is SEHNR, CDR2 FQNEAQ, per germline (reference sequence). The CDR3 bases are TGTGCCAGCAGCCCGAATCTAGTAACCGGCTACGAGCAGTACTTC. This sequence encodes CASSPNLVTGYEQYF. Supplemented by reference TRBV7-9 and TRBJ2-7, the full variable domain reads DTGVSQNPRHKITKRGQNVTFRCDPISEHNRLYWYRQTLGQGPEFLTYFQNEAQLEKSRLLSDRFSAERPKGSFSTLEIQRTEQGDSAMYLCASSPNLVTGYEQYFGPGTRLTVT.

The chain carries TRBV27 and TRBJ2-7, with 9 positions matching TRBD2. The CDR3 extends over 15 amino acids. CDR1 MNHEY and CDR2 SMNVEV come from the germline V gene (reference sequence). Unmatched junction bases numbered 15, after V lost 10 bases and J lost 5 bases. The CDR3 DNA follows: TGTGCCACCTCAATCGTAGCGGGAGCGAACCACGAGCAGTACTTC. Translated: CATSIVAGANHEQYF.

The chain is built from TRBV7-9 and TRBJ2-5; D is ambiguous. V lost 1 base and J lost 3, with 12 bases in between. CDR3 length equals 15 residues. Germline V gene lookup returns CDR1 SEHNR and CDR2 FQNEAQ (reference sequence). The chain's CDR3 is CASSLGVVGKETQYF. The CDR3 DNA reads TGTGCCAGCAGCTTAGGGGTGGTGGGGAAAGAGACCCAGTACTTC.

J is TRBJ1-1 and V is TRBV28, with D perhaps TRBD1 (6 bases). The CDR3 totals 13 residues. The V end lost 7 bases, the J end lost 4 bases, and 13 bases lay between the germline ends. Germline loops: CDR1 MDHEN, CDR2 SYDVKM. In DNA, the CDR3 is TGTGCCAGCACCCAAGGGGGGGGCACTGAAGCTTTCTTT. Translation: CASTQGGGTEAFF.

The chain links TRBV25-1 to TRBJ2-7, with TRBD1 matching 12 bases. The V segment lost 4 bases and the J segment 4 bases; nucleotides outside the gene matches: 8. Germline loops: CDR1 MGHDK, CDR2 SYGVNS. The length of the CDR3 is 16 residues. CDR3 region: CASSGWDRGLHYEQYF. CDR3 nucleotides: TGTGCCAGCAGTGGTTGGGACAGGGGGCTTCATTACGAGCAGTACTTC.

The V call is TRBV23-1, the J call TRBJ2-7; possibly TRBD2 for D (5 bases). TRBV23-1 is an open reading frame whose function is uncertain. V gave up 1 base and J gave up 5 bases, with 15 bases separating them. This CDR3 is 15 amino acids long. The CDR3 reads CASSQLWVLGNEQYF. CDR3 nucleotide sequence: TGCGCCAGCAGTCAATTATGGGTACTCGGGAACGAGCAGTACTTC.

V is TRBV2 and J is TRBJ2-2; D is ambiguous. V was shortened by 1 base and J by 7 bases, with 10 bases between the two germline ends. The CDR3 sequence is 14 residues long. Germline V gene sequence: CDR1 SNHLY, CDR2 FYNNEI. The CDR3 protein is CASSEVLIGGELFF. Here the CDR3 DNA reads TGTGCCAGCAGTGAAGTTCTAATAGGCGGGGAGCTGTTTTTT.

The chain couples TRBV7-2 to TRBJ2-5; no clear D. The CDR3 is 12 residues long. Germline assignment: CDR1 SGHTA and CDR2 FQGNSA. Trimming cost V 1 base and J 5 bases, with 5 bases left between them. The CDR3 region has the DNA TGTGCCAGCAGCTTAGTATTCGAGACCCAGTACTTC. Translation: CASSLVFETQYF.

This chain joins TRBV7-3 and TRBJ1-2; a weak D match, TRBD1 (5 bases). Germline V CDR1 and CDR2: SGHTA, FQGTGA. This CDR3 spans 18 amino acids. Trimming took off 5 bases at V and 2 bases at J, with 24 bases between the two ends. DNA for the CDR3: TGTGCCAGCAGCCTATTCCAACCTTCCAGGGATTTAAACTATGGCTACACCTTC. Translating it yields CASSLFQPSRDLNYGYTF.

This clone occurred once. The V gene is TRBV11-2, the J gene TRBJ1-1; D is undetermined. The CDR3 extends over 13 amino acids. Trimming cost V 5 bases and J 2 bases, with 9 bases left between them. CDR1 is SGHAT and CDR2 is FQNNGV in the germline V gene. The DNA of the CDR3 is TGTGCCAGCAGCGATACAGTTAACACTGAAGCTTTCTTT. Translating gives CASSDTVNTEAFF.

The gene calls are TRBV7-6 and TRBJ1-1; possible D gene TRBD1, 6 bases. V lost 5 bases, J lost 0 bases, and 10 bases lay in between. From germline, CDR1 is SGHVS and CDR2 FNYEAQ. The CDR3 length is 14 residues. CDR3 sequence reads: CASSLRTVNTEAFF. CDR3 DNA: TGTGCCAGCAGCCTCCGGACAGTGAACACTGAAGCTTTCTTT.

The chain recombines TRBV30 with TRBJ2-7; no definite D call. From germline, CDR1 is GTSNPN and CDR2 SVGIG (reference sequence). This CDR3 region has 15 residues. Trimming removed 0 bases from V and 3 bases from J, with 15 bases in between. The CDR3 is CAWSVRSSGFYEQYF. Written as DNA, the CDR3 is TGTGCCTGGAGTGTAAGATCGTCAGGATTCTACGAGCAGTACTTC. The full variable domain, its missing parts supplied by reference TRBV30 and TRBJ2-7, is SQTIHQWPATLVQPVGSPLSLECTVEGTSNPNLYWYRQAAGRGLQLLFYSVGIGQISSEVPQNLSASRPQDRQFILSSKKLLLSDSGFYLCAWSVRSSGFYEQYFGPGTRLTVT.

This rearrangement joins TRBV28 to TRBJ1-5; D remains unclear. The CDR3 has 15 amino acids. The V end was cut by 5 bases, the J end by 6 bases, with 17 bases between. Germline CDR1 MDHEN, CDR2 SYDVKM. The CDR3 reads CASSPRFIVGQPQHF. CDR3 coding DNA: TGTGCCAGCAGTCCTAGGTTTATAGTCGGTCAGCCCCAGCATTTT.

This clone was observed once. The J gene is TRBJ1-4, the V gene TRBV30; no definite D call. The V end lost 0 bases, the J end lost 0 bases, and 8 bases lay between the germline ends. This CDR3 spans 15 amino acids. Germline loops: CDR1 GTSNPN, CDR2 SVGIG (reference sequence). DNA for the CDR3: TGTGCCTGGAGTGTAACCCGGGCAACTAATGAAAAACTGTTTTTT. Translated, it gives CAWSVTRATNEKLFF.

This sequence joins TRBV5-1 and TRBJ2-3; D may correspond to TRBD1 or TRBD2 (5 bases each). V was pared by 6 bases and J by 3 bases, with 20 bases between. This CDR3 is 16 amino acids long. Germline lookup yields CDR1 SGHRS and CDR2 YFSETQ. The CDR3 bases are TGCGCCAGCACCCGACGTGGGGACGTATGGACAGATACGCAGTATTTT. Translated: CASTRRGDVWTDTQYF.

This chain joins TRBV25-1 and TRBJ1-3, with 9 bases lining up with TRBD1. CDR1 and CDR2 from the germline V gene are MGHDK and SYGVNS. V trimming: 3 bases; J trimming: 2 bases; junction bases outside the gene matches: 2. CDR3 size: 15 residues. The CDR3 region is CASSDWTGAGNTIYF. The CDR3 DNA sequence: TGTGCCAGCAGTGACTGGACAGGGGCTGGAAACACCATATATTTT.

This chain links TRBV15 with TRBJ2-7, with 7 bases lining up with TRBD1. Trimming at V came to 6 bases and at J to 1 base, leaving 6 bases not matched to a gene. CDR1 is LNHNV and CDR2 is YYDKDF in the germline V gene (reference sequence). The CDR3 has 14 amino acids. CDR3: CATSRGGRSYEQYF. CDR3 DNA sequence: TGTGCCACCAGTCGAGGGGGCAGGTCCTACGAGCAGTACTTC.

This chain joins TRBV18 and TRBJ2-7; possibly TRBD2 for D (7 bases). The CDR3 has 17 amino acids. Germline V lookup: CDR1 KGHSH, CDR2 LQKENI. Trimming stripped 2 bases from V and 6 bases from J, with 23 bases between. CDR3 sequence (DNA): TGTGCCAGCTCACCAAGGGGGGGAGGACCTTCGCGGAGCGAGCAGTACTTC. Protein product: CASSPRGGGPSRSEQYF.

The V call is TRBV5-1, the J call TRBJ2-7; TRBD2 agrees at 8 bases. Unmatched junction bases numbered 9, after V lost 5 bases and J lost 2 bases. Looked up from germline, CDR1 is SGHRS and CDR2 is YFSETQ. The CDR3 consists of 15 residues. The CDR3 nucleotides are TGCGCCAGCAGGACTAGCGCCAGCAGGGCCTACGAGCAGTACTTC. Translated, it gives CASRTSASRAYEQYF.

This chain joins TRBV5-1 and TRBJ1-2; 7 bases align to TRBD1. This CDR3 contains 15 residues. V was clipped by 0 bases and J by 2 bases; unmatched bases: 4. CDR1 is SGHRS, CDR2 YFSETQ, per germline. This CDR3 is CASSLDPTGNYGYTF. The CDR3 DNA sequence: TGCGCCAGCAGCTTGGATCCGACAGGGAACTATGGCTACACCTTC.

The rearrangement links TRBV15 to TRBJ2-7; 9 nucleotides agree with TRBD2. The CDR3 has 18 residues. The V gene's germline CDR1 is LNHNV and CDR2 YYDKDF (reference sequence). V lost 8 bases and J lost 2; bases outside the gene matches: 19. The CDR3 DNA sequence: TGTGCCACCTTCCGCGTGGCGGGAGGGCCGCTATTCGCCTACGAGCAGTACTTC. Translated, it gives CATFRVAGGPLFAYEQYF.

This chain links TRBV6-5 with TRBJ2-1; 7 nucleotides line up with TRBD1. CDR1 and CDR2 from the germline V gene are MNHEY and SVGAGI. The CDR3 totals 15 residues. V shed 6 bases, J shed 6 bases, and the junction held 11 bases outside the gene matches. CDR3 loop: CASSFTGTAGNEQFF. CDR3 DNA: TGTGCCAGCAGCTTTACCGGGACAGCAGGCAATGAGCAGTTCTTC.